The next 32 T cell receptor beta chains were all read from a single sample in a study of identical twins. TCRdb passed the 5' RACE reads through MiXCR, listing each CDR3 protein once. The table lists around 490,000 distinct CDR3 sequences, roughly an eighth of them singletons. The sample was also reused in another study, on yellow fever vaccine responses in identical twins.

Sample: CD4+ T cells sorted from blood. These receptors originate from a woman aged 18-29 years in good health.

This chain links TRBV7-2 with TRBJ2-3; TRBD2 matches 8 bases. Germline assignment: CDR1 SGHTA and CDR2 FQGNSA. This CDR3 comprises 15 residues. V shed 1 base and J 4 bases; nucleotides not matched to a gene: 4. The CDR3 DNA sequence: TGTGCCAGCAGCTTAGGGGCCGGGGGGGCAGATACGCAGTATTTT. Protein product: CASSLGAGGADTQYF. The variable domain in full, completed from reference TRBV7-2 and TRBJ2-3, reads GAGVSQSPSNKVTEKGKDVELRCDPISGHTALYWYRQSLGQGLEFLIYFQGNSAPDKSGLPSDRFSAERTGGSVSTLTIQRTQQEDSAVYLCASSLGAGGADTQYFGPGTRLTVL.

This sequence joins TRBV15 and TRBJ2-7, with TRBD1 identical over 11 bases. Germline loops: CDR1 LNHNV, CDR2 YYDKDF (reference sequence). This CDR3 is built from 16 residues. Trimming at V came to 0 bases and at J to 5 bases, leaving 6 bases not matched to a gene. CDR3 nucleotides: TGTGCCACCAGCAGAGATCGGGACAGGGGGGCCCACGAGCAGTACTTC. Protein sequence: CATSRDRDRGAHEQYF.

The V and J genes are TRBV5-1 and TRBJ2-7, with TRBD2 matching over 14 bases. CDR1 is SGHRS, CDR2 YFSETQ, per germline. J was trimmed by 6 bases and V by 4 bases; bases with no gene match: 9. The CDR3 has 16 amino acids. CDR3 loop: CASSLGLAGGPGEQYF. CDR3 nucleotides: TGCGCCAGCAGCCTAGGACTAGCGGGGGGTCCCGGCGAGCAGTACTTC.

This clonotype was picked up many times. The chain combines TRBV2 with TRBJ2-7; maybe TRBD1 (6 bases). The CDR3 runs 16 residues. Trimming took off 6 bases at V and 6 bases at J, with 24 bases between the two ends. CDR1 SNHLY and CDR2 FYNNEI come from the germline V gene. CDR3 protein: CASSLTQNLQGTEQYF. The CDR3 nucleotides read TGTGCCAGCAGCCTAACCCAAAATCTACAGGGTACCGAGCAGTACTTC.

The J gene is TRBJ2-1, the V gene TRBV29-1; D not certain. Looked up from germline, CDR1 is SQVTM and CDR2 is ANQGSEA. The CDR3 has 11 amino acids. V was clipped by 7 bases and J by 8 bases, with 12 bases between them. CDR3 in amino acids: CSGSDRDEQFF. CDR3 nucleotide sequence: TGCAGCGGGAGCGATAGGGATGAGCAGTTCTTC.

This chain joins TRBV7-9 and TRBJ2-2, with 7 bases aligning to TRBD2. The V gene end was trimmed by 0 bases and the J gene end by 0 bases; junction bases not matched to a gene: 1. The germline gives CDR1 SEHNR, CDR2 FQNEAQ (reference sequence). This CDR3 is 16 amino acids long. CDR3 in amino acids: CASSLAGTTNTGELFF. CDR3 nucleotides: TGTGCCAGCAGCTTAGCCGGGACTACGAACACCGGGGAGCTGTTTTTT.

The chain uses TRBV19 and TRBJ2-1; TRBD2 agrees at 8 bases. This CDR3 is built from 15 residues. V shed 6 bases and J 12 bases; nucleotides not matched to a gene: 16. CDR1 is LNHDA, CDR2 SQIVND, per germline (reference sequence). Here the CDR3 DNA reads TGTGCCAGTAGCCCGGGGGGACTAGGGGGGAGGGGGCAGTTCTTC. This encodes CASSPGGLGGRGQFF. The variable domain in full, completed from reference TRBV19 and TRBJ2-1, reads DGGITQSPKYLFRKEGQNVTLSCEQNLNHDAMYWYRQDPGQGLRLIYYSQIVNDFQKGDIAEGYSVSREKKESFPLTVTSAQKNPTAFYLCASSPGGLGGRGQFFGPGTRLTVL.

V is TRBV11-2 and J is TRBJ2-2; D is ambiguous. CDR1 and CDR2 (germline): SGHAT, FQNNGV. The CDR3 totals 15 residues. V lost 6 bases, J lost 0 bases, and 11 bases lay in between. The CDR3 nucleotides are TGTGCCAGCAGGACACCCTGGTCGAACACCGGGGAGCTGTTTTTT. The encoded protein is CASRTPWSNTGELFF.

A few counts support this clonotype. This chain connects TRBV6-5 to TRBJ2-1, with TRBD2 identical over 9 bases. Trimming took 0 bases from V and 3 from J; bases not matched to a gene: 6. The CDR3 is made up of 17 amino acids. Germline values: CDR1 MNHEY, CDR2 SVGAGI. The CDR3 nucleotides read TGTGCCAGCAGTTACTCCATACTAGCGGGTATCTACAATGAGCAGTTCTTC. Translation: CASSYSILAGIYNEQFF.

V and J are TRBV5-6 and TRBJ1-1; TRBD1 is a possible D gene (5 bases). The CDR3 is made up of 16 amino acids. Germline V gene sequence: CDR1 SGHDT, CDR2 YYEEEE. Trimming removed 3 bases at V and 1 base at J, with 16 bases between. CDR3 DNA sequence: TGTGCCAGCAGCTCCCGGGACGCAGGGAGGAACACTGAAGCTTTCTTT. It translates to CASSSRDAGRNTEAFF.

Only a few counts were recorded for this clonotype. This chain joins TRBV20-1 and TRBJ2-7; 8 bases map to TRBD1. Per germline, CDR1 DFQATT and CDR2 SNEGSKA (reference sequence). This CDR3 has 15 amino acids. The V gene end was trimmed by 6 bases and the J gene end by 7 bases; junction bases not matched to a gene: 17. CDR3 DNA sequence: TGCAGTGCAAATACCCCCGGACAGGGATTAGAAGAGCAGTACTTC. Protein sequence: CSANTPGQGLEEQYF.

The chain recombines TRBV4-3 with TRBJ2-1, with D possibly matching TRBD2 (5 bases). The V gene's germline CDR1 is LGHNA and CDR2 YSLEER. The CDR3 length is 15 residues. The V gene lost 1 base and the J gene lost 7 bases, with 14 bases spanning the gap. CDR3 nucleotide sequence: TGCGCCAGCAGCCAAGTTTACCCTGGGAGTAATGAGCAGTTCTTC. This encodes CASSQVYPGSNEQFF.

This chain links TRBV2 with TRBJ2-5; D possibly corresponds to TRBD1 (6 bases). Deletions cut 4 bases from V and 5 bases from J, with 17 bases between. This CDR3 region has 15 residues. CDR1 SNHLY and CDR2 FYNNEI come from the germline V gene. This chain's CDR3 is CASSVTGMVSETQYF. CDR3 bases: TGTGCCAGCAGTGTCACAGGGATGGTGTCGGAGACCCAGTACTTC.

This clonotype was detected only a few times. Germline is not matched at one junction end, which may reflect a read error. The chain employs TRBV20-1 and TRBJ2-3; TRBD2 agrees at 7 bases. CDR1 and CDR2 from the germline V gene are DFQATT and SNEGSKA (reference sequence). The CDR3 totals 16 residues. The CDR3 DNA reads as TGCTGTGCTAGAGATGCATCGGGGGGTAAGACAGATACGCAGTATTTT. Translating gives CCARDASGGKTDTQYF.

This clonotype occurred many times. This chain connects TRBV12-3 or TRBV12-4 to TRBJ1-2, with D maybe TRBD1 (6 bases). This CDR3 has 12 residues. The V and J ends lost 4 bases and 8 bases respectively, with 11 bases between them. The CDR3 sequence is CASSSNRVGYTF. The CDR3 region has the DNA TGTGCCAGCAGTTCCAACAGGGTGGGCTACACCTTC.

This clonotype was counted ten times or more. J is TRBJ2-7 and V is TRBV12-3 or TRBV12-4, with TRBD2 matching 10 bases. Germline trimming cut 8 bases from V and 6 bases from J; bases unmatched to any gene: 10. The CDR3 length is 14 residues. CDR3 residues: CASSKAGGRGEQYF. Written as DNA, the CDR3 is TGTGCCAGCTCAAAAGCGGGAGGGCGGGGCGAGCAGTACTTC.

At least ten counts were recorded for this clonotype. The CDR3 is CASSPSRVPFSEKLFF. In DNA form, the CDR3 reads TGTGCCAGCAGCCCTAGTCGCGTCCCCTTTAGTGAAAAACTGTTTTTT. The chain has TRBV7-8 and TRBJ1-4; no reliable D call. With 5 bases removed from V and 7 bases from J, the gap between germline ends came to 20 bases. This CDR3 is built from 16 residues. The germline CDR1 and CDR2 sequences are SGHVS and FQNEAQ.

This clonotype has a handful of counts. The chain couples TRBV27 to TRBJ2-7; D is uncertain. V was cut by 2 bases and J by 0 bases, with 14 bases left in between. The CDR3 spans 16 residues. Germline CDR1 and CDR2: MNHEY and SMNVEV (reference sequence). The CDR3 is CASSLRVDLSSYEQYF. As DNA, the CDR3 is TGTGCCAGCAGTTTAAGGGTCGACCTCAGCTCCTACGAGCAGTACTTC.

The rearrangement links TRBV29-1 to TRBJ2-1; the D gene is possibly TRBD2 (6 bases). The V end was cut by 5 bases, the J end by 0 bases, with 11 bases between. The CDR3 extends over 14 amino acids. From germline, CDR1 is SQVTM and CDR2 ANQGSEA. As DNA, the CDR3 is TGCAGCGTTTTTGCGGGGAGCTCCTACAATGAGCAGTTCTTC. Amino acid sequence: CSVFAGSSYNEQFF.

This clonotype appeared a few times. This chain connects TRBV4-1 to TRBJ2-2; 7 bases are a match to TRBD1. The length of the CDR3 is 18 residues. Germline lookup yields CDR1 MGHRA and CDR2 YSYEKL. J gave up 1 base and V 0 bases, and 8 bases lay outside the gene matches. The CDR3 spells CASSQEGTGALNTGELFF. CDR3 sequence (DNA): TGCGCCAGCAGCCAAGAAGGAACAGGGGCACTGAACACCGGGGAGCTGTTTTTT.

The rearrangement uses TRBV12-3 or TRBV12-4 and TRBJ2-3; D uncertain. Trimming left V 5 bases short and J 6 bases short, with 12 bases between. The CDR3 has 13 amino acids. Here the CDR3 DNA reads TGTGCCAGCAGTATTGCCTACGTGGATACGCAGTATTTT. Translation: CASSIAYVDTQYF.

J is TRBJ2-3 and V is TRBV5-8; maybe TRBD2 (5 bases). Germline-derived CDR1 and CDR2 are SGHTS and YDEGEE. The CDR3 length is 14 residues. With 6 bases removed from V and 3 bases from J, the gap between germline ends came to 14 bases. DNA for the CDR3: TGTGCCAGCACTTCGTTTCCGGGAACAGATACGCAGTATTTT. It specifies CASTSFPGTDTQYF.

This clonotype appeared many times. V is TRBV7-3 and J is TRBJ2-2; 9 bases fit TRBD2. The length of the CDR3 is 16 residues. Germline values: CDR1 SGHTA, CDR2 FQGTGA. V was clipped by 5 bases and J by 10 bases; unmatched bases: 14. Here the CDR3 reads CASSPTGGGARSELFF. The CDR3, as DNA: TGTGCCAGCAGCCCCACGGGCGGGGGGGCTAGATCGGAGCTGTTTTTT.

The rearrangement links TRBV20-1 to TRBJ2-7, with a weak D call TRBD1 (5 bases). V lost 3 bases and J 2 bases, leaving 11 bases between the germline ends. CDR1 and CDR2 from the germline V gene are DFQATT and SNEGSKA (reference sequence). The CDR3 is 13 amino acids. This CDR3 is CSASSGNPYEQYF. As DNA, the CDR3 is TGCAGTGCTAGTTCAGGGAACCCCTACGAGCAGTACTTC.

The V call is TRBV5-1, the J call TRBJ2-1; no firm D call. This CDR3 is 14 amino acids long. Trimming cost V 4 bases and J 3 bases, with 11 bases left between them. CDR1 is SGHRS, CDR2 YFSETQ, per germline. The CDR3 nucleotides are TGCGCCAGCAGCCCCCCCCCCCGCTACAATGAGCAGTTCTTC. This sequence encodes CASSPPPRYNEQFF.

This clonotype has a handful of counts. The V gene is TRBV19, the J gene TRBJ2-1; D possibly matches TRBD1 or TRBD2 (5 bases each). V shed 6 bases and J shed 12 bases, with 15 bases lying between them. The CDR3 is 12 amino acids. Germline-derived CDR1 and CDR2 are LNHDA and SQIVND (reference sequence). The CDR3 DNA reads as TGTGCCAGTAGGGACCCCGGGACGAGGCAGTTCTTC. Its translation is CASRDPGTRQFF.

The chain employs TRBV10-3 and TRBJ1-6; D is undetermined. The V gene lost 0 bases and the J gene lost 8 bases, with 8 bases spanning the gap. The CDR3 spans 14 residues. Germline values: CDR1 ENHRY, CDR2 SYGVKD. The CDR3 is CAISESGGDSPLHF. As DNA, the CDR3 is TGTGCCATCAGTGAGTCGGGTGGGGATTCACCCCTCCACTTT.

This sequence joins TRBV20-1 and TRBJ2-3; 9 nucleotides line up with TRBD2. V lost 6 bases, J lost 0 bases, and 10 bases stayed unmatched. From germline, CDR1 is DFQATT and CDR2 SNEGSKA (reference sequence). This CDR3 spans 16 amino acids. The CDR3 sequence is CSAPDQAGGSTDTQYF. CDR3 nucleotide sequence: TGCAGTGCACCCGACCAAGCGGGAGGCAGCACAGATACGCAGTATTTT.

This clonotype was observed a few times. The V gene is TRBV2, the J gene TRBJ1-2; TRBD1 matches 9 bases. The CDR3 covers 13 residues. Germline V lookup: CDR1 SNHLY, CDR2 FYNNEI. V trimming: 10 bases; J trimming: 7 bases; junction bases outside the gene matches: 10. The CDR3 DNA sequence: TGTGCCAACCCGGGACAGGGAAGCTCTGGCTACACCTTC. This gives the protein CANPGQGSSGYTF.

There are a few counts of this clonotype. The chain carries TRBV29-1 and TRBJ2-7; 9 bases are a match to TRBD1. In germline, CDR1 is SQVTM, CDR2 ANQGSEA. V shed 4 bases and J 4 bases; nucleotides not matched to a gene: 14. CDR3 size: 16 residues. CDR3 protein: CSVAGVGDRASYEQYF. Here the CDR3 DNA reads TGCAGCGTTGCTGGGGTCGGGGACAGGGCCTCTTACGAGCAGTACTTC.

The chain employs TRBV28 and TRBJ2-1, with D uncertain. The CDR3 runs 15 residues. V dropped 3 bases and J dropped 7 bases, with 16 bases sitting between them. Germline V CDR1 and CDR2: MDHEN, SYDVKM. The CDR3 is CASSLSTVLVNEQFF. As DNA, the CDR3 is TGTGCCAGCAGTTTGAGTACAGTTCTAGTTAATGAGCAGTTCTTC.

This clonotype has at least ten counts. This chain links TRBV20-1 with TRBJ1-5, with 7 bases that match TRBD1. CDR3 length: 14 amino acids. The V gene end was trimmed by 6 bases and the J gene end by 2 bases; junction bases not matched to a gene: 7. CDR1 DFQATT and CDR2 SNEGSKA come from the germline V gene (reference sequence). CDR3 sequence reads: CSAIQGSRNQPQHF. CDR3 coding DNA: TGCAGTGCGATACAGGGGTCCCGCAATCAGCCCCAGCATTTT.